The sequence of this T cell receptor beta chain was determined in a study of shared clonotypes between healthy human individuals. Study results and caveats: Relative to memory subsets, naive subsets generally showed larger estimated richness.

The CDR3 covers 15 residues. Germline V CDR1 and CDR2: SGDLS, YYNGEE. V lost 0 bases to trimming and J lost 2 bases, with 12 bases between them. The deep-level immunoSEQ assay was used. Sequenced by immunoSEQ multiplex PCR; TCRdb stores in-frame clones only, minus some. Among about 2.4 million clones listed, roughly 92% were seen once. In regard to this clone: What it binds is unknown. The sample contains more than one DNA sequence encoding this CDR3.

The clonotype originates from a man younger than 30 in good health. This chain links TRBV9 with TRBJ2-7, with D possibly being TRBD1 or TRBD2 (5 bases each). The sample consisted of naive CD4+ T cells sorted from blood. This sample's subset: CD45RA+ positively selected. The CDR3 nucleotides read TGTGCCAGCAGCGTAGCCTCGGGACCAACCTACGAGCAGTACTTC. It specifies CASSVASGPTYEQYF.